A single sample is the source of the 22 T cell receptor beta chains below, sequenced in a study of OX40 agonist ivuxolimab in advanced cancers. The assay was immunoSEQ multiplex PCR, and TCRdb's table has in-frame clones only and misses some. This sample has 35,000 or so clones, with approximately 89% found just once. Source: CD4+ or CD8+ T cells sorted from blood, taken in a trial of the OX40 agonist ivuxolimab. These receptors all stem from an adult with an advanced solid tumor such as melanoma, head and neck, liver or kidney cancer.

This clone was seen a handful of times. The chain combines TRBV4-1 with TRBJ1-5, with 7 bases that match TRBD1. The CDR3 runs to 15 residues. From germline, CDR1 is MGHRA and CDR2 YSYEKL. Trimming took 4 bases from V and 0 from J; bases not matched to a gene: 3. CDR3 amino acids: CASSLQGNSNQPQHF. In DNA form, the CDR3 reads TGCGCCAGCAGCCTACAGGGGAATAGCAATCAGCCCCAGCATTTT.

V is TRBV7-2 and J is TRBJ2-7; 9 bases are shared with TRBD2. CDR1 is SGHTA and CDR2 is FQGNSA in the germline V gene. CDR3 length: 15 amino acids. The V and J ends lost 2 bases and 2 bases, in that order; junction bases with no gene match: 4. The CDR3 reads CASSLSLAGPYEQYF. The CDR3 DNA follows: TGTGCCAGCAGCTTAAGTCTAGCGGGGCCCTACGAGCAGTACTTC.

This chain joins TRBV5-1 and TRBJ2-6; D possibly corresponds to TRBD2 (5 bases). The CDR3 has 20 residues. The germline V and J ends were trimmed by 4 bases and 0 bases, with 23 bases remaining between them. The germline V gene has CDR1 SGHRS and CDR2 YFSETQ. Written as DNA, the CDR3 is TGCGCCAGCAGCCTATGGACTTTGGGAAGTTTACTCTCTGGGGCCAACGTCCTGACTTTC. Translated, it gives CASSLWTLGSLLSGANVLTF.

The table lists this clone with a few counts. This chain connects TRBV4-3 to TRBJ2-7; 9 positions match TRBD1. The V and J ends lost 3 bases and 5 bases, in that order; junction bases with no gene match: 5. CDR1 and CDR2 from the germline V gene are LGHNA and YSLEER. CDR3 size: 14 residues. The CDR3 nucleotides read TGCGCCAGCAGCCAGGTTGGACAGGGGAACGAGCAGTACTTC. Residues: CASSQVGQGNEQYF.

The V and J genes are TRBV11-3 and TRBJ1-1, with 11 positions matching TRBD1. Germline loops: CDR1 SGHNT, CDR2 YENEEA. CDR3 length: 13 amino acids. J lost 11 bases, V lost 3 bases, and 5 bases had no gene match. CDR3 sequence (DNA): TGTGCCAGCAGCTTGGGGACAGGGGGGTCGGCTTTCTTT. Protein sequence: CASSLGTGGSAFF.

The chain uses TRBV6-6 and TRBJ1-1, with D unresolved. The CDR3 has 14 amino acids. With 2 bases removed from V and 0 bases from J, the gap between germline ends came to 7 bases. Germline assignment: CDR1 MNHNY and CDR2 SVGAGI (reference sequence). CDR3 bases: TGTGCCAGCAGTTACGCGGACTTGAACACTGAAGCTTTCTTT. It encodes CASSYADLNTEAFF.

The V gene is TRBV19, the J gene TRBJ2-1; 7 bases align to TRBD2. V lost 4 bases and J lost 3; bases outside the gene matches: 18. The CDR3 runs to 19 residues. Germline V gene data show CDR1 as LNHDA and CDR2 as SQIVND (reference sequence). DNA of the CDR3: TGTGCCAGTAGTAACAGACGAAGGGGCGCGGGAGTGGGCTACAATGAGCAGTTCTTC. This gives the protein CASSNRRRGAGVGYNEQFF.

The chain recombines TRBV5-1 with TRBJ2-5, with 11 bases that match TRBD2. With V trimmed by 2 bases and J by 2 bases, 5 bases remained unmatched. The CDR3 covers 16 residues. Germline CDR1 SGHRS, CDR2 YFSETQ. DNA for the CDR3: TGCGCCAGCAGCTTCAGGGGGACTAGCGGACAAGAGACCCAGTACTTC. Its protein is CASSFRGTSGQETQYF.

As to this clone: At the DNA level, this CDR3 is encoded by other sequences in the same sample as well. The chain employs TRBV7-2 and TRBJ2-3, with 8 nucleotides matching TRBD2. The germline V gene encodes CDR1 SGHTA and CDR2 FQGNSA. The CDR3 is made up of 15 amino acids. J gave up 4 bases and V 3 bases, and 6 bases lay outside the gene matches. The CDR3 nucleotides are TGTGCCAGCAGCTTCACTAGCGGAATCGCAGATACGCAGTATTTT. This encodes CASSFTSGIADTQYF.

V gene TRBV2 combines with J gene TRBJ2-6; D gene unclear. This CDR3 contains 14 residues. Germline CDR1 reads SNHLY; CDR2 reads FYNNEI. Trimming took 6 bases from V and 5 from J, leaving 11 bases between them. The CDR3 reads CASRGPGRANVLTF. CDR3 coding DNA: TGTGCCAGCAGAGGGCCTGGGAGGGCCAACGTCCTGACTTTC.

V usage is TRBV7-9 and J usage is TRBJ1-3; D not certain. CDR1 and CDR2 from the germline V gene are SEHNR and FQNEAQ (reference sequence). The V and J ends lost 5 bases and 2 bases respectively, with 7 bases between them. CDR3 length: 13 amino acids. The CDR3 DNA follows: TGTGCCAGCAGCCCGTCACCTGGAAACACCATATATTTT. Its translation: CASSPSPGNTIYF.

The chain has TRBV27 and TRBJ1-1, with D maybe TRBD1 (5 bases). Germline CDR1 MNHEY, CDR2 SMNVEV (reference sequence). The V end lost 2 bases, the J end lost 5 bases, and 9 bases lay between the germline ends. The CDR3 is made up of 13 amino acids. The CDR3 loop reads CASSLRRETEAFF. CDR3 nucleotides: TGTGCCAGCAGTTTACGCAGGGAAACTGAAGCTTTCTTT.

In DNA form, the CDR3 reads TGTGCCAGCCGAAAGGGACAGCCCAGGGTCCAAGAGACCCAGTACTTC. Encoded protein: CASRKGQPRVQETQYF. This chain connects TRBV5-4 to TRBJ2-5; 7 nucleotides agree with TRBD1. Germline V gives CDR1 SGHNT, CDR2 YYREEE (reference sequence). Unmatched junction bases numbered 13, after V lost 7 bases and J lost 1 base. The CDR3 is made up of 16 amino acids.

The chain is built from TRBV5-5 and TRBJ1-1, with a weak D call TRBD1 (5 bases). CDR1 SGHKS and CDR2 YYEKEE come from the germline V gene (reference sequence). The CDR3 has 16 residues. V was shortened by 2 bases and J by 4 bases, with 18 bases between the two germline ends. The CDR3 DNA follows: TGTGCCAGCAGCTTCATCTCACTGGGGCTTGGCACTGAAGCTTTCTTT. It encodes CASSFISLGLGTEAFF.

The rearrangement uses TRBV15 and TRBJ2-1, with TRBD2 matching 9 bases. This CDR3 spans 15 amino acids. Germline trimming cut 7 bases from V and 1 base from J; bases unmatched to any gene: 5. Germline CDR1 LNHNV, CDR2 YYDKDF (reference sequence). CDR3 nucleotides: TGTGCCACCACGGTGACTAGCGGATCCTACAATGAGCAGTTCTTC. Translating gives CATTVTSGSYNEQFF.

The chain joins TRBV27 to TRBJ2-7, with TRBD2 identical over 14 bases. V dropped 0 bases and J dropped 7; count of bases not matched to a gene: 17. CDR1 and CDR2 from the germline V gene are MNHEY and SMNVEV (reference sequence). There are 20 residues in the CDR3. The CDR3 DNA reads TGTGCCAGCAGTTTATCGAGACTCCGCCGAGGACTAGCGGGAGGATTTGAGCAGTACTTC. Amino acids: CASSLSRLRRGLAGGFEQYF.

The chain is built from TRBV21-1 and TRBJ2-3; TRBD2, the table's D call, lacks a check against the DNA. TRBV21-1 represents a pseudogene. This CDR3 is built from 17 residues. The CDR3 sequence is CASRKGSGRGVTDTQYF. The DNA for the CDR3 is TGTGCCAGCAGAAAAGGTAGCGGGAGGGGCGTCACAGATACGCAGTATTTT.

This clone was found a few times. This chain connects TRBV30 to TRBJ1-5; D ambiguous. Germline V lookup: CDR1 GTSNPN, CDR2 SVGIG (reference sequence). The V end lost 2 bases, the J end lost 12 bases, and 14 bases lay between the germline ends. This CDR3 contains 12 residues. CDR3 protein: CAWSPRFGVQHF. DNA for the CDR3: TGTGCCTGGAGTCCGCGATTCGGGGTCCAGCATTTT.

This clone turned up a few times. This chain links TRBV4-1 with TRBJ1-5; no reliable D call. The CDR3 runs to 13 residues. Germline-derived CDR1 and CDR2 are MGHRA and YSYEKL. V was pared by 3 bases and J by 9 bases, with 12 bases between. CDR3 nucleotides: TGCGCCAGCAGCCAGGGGAGCGTCGCGCCCCAGCATTTT. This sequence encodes CASSQGSVAPQHF.

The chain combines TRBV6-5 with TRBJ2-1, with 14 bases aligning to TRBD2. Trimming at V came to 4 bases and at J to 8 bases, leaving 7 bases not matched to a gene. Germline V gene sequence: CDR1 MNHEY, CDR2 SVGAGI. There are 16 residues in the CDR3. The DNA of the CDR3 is TGTGCCAGCAGTTGGATCGGGACTAGCGGGAGCTATGAGCAGTTCTTC. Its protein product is CASSWIGTSGSYEQFF.

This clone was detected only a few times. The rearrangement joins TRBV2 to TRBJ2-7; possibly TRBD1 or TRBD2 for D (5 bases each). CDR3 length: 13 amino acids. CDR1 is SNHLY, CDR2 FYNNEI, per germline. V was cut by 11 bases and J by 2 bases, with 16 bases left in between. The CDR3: CAGGDGATYEQYF. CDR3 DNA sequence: TGTGCCGGGGGAGATGGGGCAACCTACGAGCAGTACTTC. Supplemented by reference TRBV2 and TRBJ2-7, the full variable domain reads EPEVTQTPSHQVTQMGQEVILRCVPISNHLYFYWYRQILGQKVEFLVSFYNNEISEKSEIFDDQFSVERPDGSNFTLKIRSTKLEDSAMYFCAGGDGATYEQYFGPGTRLTVT.

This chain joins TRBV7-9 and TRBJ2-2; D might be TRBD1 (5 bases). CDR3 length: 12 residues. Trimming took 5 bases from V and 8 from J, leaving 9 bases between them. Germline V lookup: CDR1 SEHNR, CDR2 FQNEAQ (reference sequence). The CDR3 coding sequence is TGTGCCAGCAGCCCACGACAGGGGGAGCTGTTTTTT. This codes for CASSPRQGELFF.